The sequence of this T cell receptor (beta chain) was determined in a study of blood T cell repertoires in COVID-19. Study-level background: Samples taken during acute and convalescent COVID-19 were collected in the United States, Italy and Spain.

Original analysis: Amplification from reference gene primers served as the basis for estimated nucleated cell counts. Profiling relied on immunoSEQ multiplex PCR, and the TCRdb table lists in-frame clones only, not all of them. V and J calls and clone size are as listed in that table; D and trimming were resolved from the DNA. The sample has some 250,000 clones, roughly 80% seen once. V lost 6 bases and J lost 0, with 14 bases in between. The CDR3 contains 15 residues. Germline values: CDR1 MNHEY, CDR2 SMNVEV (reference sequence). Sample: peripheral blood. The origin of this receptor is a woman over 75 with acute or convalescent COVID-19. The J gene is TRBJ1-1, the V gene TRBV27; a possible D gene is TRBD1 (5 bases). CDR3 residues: CASSTRRQMNTEAFF. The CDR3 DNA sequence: TGTGCCAGCAGCACCCGGCGACAGATGAACACTGAAGCTTTCTTT.